The rows below give T cell receptor beta chains drawn from one sample of a study of blood T cell repertoires in COVID-19. The repertoire was sequenced with immunoSEQ multiplex PCR; TCRdb's copy has only in-frame clones and lacks some. Among under 200,000 clones listed, 70% to 90% were seen once. The sequenced sample consisted of peripheral blood. These receptors all stem from an elderly woman with acute or convalescent COVID-19. The CDR3 runs from the conserved cysteine through the conserved F or W. The order of the fields is V gene, J gene, D gene, CDR3 protein. A D gene is named only where the DNA matches it firmly.

TRBV16	TRBJ1-4	NA	CASSQSAGTEKLFF
TRBV4-3	TRBJ1-3	NA	CASSQDSSGNTIYF
TRBV7-8	TRBJ2-4	TRBD1	CASSWTGNIQYF
TRBV7-9	TRBJ1-6	TRBD1	CASTPDRGSSPLHF
TRBV7-2	TRBJ2-7	TRBD2	CASSFSPSGRWYEQYF
TRBV30	TRBJ1-5	NA	CAWESRGGGQPQHF
TRBV5-4	TRBJ2-7	NA	CASSTDSLHEQYF
TRBV24-1	TRBJ2-7	NA	CATSDRDNYEQYF
TRBV5-4	TRBJ1-2	TRBD1	CASSSGTEYGYTF
TRBV19	TRBJ1-4	TRBD1	CATVPGQGARKLFF
TRBV12-5	TRBJ1-1	NA	CASGANKGNWGVYTEAFF
TRBV2	TRBJ2-5	NA	CASSELGSSSQETQYF
TRBV5-1	TRBJ1-3	TRBD1	CASSLGQASGNTIYF
TRBV12-3/TRBV12-4	TRBJ1-1	NA	CASSSTGPTEAFF
TRBV28	TRBJ2-5	NA	CASSPHTGVETQYF
TRBV7-2	TRBJ2-3	TRBD1	CASSPRTGTDTQYF
TRBV18	TRBJ1-2	NA	CASSPPNRSYGYTF
TRBV19	TRBJ1-3	NA	CASNLQGAPGNTIYF
TRBV7-2	TRBJ1-5	TRBD1	CASSPQGGSNQPQHF
TRBV4-2	TRBJ1-2	TRBD1	CASSLNLWGGRGLVAYGYTF
TRBV18	TRBJ1-5	NA	CASSQEGAGKGQPQHF
TRBV30	TRBJ2-5	TRBD2	CAWSSGRWETQYF
TRBV18	TRBJ1-1	TRBD1	CASSLGQGGNTEAFF
TRBV5-1	TRBJ2-7	NA	CASSQTGRYEQYF
TRBV28	TRBJ2-7	TRBD1	CASSLGQGTEQYF
TRBV6-5	TRBJ2-3	TRBD2	CASRQSSGRLNTQYF
TRBV6-2/TRBV6-3	TRBJ2-6	NA	CASSLDTAYGANVLTF
TRBV28	TRBJ1-2	NA	CASRQGGYGYTF
TRBV9	TRBJ2-1	TRBD2	CASSQRGREPYNEQFF
TRBV7-2	TRBJ1-6	NA	CASSKVDSPSPLHF
TRBV5-1	TRBJ2-3	TRBD2	CASSLTSGSVTDTQYF
TRBV28	TRBJ1-3	TRBD1	CASWDRVSSGNTIYF
TRBV12-3/TRBV12-4	TRBJ1-1	NA	CASRWEGTSEAFF
TRBV7-2	TRBJ1-3	TRBD1	CASSPQGAYTIYF
TRBV6-5	TRBJ2-7	NA	CASSFEGGLNYEQYF